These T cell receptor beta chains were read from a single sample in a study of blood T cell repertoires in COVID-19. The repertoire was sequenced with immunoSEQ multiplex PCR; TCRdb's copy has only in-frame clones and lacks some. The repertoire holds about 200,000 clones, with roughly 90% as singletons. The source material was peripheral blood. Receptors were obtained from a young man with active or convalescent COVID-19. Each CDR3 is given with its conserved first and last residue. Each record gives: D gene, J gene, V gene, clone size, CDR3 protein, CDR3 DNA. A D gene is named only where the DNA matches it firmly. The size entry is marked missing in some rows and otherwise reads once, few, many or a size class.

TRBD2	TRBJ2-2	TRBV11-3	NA	CASSLAPSGYTGELFF	TGTGCCAGCAGCTTAGCCCCTAGCGGATACACCGGGGAGCTGTTTTTT
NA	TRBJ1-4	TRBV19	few	CASSIRDMSEKLFF	TGTGCCAGTAGTATCCGGGACATGAGTGAAAAACTGTTTTTT
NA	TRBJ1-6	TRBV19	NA	CASSIDSGSSYNSPLHF	TGTGCCAGTAGTATAGACAGCGGGTCCTCCTATAATTCACCCCTCCACTTT
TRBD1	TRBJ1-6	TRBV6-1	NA	CASSKGQASSYNSPLHF	TGTGCCAGCAGTAAAGGACAGGCGAGCTCCTATAATTCACCCCTCCACTTT
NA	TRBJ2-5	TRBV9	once	CASSVGGEETQYF	TGTGCCAGCAGCGTAGGGGGGGAAGAGACCCAGTACTTC
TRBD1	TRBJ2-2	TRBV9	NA	CASSVGTAPTGELFF	TGTGCCAGCAGCGTGGGGACAGCCCCCACCGGGGAGCTGTTTTTT
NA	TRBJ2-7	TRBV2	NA	CASTGADTYEQYF	TGTGCCAGCACTGGGGCAGACACCTACGAGCAGTACTTC
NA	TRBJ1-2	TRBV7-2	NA	CASSLGADGAKYGYTF	TGTGCCAGCAGCTTAGGGGCGGATGGGGCCAAGTATGGCTACACCTTC
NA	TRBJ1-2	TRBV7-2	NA	CASSLDPRTVDGYTF	TGTGCCAGCAGCTTAGACCCCCGGACAGTCGATGGCTACACCTTC
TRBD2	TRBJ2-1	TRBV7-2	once	CASSWTSGRAGVDEQFF	TGTGCCAGCAGCTGGACTAGCGGGAGGGCCGGGGTCGATGAGCAGTTCTTC
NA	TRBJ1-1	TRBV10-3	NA	CAISRQVMNTEAFF	TGTGCCATCAGTCGACAGGTAATGAACACTGAAGCTTTCTTT
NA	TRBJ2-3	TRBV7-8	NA	CASSVNRTTDTQYF	TGTGCCAGCAGCGTGAATAGGACAACAGATACGCAGTATTTT
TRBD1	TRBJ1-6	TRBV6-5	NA	CASRTGTGVSPLHF	TGTGCCAGCAGGACCGGGACAGGGGTCTCACCCCTCCACTTT
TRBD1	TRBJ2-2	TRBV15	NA	CATSTYRGRTRVVAGELFF	TGTGCCACCAGCACTTACAGGGGCCGCACCCGAGTAGTTGCCGGGGAGCTGTTTTTT
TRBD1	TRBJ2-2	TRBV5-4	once	CASSSDRVRGTGELFF	TGTGCCAGCAGCTCGGACAGGGTCCGAGGGACCGGGGAGCTGTTTTTT
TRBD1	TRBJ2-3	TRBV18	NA	CASSQTGSVADTQYF	TGTGCCAGCTCACAGACAGGGTCGGTTGCAGATACGCAGTATTTT
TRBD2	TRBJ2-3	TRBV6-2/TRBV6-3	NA	CASSPWGREDTDTQYF	TGTGCCAGCAGCCCCTGGGGGCGGGAGGACACAGATACGCAGTATTTT
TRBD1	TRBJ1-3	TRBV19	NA	CASSIPGQGSGNTIYF	TGTGCCAGTAGTATCCCGGGACAGGGGTCTGGAAACACCATATATTTT
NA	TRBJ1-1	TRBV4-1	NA	CAFRNGLGGEAFF	TGCGCTTTCCGTAACGGGCTGGGCGGGGAAGCTTTCTTT
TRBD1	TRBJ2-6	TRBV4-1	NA	CASSQLGQGAGANVLTF	TGCGCCAGCAGCCAATTAGGACAGGGGGCCGGGGCCAACGTCCTGACTTTC
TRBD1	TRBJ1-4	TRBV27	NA	CASRRQGEKLFF	TGTGCCAGCAGAAGACAGGGAGAAAAACTGTTTTTT
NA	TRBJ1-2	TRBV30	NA	CAWSVREEGYTF	TGTGCCTGGAGTGTCAGGGAGGAGGGCTACACCTTC
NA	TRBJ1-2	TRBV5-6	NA	CASSPAGSDGYTF	TGTGCCAGCAGCCCCGCGGGAAGCGACGGCTACACCTTC
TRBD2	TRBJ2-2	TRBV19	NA	CASSIEATSGSFGGELFF	TGTGCCAGTAGTATAGAAGCAACTAGCGGGAGTTTCGGCGGGGAGCTGTTTTTT